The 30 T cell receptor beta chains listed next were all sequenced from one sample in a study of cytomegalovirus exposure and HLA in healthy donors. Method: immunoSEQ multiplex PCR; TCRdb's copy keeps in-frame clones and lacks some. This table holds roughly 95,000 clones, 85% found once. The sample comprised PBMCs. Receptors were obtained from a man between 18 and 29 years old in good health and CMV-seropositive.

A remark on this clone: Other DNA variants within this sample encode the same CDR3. CDR3 in amino acids: CASSLVLAGSYEQYF. CDR3 coding DNA: TGCGCCAGCAGCTTGGTGTTAGCGGGAAGCTACGAGCAGTACTTC. The V gene is TRBV5-1, the J gene TRBJ2-7, with 8 bases fitting TRBD2. The CDR3 is made up of 15 amino acids. Germline CDR1 and CDR2: SGHRS and YFSETQ. Trimming cost V 0 bases and J 3 bases; bases outside gene matches: 5.

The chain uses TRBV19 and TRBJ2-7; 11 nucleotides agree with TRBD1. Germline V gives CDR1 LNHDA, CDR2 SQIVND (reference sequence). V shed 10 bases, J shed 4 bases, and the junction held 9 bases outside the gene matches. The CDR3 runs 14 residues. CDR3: CATSDRGRMYEQYF. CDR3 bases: TGTGCCACCTCGGACAGGGGGCGCATGTACGAGCAGTACTTC.

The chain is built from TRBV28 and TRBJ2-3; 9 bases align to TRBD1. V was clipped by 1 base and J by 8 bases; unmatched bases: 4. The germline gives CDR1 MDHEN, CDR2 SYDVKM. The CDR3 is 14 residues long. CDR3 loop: CASSLSSTGGTQYF. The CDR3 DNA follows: TGTGCCAGCAGTTTATCCTCGACAGGGGGTACGCAGTATTTT.

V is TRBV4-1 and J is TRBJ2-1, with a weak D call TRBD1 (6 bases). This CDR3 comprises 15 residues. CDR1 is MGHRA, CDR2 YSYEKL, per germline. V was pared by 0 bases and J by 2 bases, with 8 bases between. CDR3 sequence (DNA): TGCGCCAGCAGCCAAGAACAGGGCGCCTACAATGAGCAGTTCTTC. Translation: CASSQEQGAYNEQFF.

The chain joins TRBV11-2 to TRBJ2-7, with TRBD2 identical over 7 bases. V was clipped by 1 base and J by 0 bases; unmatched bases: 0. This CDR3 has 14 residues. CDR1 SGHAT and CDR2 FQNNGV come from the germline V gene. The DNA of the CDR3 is TGTGCCAGCAGCTTAGGCGGGAGCTCCTACGAGCAGTACGTC. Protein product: CASSLGGSSYEQYV.

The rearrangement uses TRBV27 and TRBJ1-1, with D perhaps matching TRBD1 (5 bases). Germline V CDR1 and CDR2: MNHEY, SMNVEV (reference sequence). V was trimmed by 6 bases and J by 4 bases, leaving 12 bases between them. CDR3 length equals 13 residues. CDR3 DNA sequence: TGTGCCAGCAGCCGCCAGGGCTTCACTGAAGCTTTCTTT. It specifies CASSRQGFTEAFF.

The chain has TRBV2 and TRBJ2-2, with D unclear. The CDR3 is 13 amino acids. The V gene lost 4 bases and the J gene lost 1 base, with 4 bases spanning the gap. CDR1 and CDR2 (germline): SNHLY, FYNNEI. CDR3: CASSALNTGELFF. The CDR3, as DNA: TGTGCCAGCAGTGCTCTGAACACCGGGGAGCTGTTTTTT.

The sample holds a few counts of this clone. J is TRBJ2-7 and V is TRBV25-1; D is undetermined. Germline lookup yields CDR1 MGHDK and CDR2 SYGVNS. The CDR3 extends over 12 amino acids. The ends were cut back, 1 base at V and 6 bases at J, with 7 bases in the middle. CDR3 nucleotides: TGTGCCAGCAGTGAATCTAGGCCCGAGCAGTACTTC. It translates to CASSESRPEQYF.

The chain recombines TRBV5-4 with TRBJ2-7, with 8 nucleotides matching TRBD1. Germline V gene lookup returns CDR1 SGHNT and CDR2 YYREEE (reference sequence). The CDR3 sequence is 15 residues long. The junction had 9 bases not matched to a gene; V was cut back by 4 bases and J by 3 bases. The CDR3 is CASSLTGTGSYEQYF. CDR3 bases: TGTGCCAGCAGCCTGACCGGGACAGGTAGCTACGAGCAGTACTTC.

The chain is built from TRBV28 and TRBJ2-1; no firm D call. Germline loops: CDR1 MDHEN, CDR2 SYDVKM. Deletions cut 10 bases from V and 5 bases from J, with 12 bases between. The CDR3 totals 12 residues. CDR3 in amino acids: CAIGPNNNEQFF. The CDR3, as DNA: TGTGCCATCGGTCCAAATAACAATGAGCAGTTCTTC.

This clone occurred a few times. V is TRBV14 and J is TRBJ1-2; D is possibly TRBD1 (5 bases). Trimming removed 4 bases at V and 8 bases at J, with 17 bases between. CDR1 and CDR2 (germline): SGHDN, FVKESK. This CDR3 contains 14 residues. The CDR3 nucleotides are TGTGCCAGCAGCCCGTTCAGGGACTTCGGGGGCTACACCTTC. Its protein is CASSPFRDFGGYTF.

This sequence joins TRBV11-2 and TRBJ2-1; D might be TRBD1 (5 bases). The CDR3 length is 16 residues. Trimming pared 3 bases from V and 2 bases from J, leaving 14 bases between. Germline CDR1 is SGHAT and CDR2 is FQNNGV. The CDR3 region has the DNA TGTGCCAGCAGCTTGATGGGGCAGGGAACCTACAATGAGCAGTTCTTC. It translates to CASSLMGQGTYNEQFF.

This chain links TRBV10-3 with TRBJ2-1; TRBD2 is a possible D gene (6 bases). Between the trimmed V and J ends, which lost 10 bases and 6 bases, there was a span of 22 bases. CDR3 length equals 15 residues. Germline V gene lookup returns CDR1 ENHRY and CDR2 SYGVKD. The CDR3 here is CATRDPQGGVNEQFF. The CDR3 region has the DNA TGTGCCACGCGGGACCCACAAGGAGGAGTCAATGAGCAGTTCTTC.

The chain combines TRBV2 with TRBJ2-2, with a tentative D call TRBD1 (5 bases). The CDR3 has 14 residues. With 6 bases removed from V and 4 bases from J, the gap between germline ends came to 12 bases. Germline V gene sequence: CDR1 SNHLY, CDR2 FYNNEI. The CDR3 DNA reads TGTGCCAGCAGGGGGCCCAGCCGCACCGGGGAGCTGTTTTTT. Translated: CASRGPSRTGELFF.

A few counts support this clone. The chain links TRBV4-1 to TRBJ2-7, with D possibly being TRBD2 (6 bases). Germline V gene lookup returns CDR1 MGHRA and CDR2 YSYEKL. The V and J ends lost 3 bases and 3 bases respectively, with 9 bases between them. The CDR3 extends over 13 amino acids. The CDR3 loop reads CASSQGLRYEQYV. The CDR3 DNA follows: TGCGCCAGCAGCCAGGGACTGCGCTACGAGCAGTACGTC.

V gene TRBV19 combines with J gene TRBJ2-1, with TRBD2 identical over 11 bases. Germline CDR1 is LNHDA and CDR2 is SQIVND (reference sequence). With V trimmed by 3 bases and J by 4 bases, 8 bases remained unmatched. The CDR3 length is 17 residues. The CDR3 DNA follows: TGTGCCAGTAGTATTATCCTAGCGGGAGGTCGATACAATGAGCAGTTCTTC. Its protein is CASSIILAGGRYNEQFF.

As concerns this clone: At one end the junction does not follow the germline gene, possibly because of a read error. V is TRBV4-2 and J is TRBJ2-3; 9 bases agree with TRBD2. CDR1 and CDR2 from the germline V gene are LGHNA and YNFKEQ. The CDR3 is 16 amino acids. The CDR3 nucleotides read TGTGCCAGCAGCCGAGACTCAGCGGGAGGCACATATACGCAGTATTTT. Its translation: CASSRDSAGGTYTQYF.

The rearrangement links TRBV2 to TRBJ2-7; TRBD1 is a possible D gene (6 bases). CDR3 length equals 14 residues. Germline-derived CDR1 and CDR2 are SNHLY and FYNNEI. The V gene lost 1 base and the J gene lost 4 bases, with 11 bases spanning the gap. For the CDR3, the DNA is TGTGCCAGCAGTGAAGACAGGGCCGCATACGAGCAGTACTTC. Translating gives CASSEDRAAYEQYF.

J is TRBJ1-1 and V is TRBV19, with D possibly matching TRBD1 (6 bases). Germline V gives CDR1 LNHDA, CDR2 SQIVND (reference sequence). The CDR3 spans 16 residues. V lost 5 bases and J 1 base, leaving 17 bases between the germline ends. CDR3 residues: CASSYTPGQRNTEAFF. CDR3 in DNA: TGTGCCAGTAGTTATACTCCCGGACAGCGGAACACTGAAGCTTTCTTT.

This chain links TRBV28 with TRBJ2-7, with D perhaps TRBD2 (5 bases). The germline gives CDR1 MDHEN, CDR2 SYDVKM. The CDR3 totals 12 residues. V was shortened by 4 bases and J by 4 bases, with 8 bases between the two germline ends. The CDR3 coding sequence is TGTGCCAGCAGTTCTGGACTTTACGAGCAGTACGTC. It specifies CASSSGLYEQYV.

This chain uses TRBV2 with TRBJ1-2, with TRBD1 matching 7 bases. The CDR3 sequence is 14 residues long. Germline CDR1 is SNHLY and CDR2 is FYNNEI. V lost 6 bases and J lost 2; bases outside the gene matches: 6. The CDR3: CASSRRGSNYGYTF. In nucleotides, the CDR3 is TGTGCCAGCAGCCGCAGGGGGTCGAACTATGGCTACACCTTC.

CDR3 bases: TGTGCCAGTAGTTCGGGACTGCTGTTCTCCTACAATGAGCAGTTCTTC. Protein product: CASSSGLLFSYNEQFF. The chain uses TRBV19 and TRBJ2-1; weak D call: TRBD2 (6 bases). The CDR3 runs 16 residues. V lost 5 bases and J lost 0, with 14 bases in between. Germline assignment: CDR1 LNHDA and CDR2 SQIVND (reference sequence).

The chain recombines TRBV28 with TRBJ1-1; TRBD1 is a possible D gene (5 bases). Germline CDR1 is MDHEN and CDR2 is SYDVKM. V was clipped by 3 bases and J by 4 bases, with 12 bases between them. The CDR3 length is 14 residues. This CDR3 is CASSFPGGSTEAFF. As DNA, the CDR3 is TGTGCCAGCAGTTTTCCGGGGGGATCCACTGAAGCTTTCTTT.

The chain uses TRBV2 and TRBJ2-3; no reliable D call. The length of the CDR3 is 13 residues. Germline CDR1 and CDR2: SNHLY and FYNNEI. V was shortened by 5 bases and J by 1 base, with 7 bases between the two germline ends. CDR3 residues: CASSNSRTDTQYF. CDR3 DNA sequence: TGTGCCAGCAGTAACAGTCGCACAGATACGCAGTATTTT. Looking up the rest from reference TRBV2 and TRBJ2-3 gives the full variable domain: EPEVTQTPSHQVTQMGQEVILRCVPISNHLYFYWYRQILGQKVEFLVSFYNNEISEKSEIFDDQFSVERPDGSNFTLKIRSTKLEDSAMYFCASSNSRTDTQYFGPGTRLTVL.

Here the CDR3 reads CARPPSTKGEQYV. The CDR3 DNA reads TGTGCCAGACCGCCGTCGACTAAGGGAGAGCAGTACGTC. The chain recombines TRBV7-9 with TRBJ2-7, with D perhaps TRBD2 (5 bases). CDR3 length: 13 amino acids. From germline, CDR1 is SEHNR and CDR2 FQNEAQ (reference sequence). The V gene lost 9 bases and the J gene lost 7 bases, with 19 bases spanning the gap.

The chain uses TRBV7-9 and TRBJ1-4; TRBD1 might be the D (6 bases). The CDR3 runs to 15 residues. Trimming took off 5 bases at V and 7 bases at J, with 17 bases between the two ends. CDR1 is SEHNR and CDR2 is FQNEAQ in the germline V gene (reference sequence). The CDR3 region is CASSRGGGVSEKLFF. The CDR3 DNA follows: TGTGCCAGCAGCCGAGGAGGGGGGGTCAGTGAAAAACTGTTTTTT.

CDR3 in DNA: TGTGCCTGGAGTCTGGACAGGGGTATTGAAAAACTGTTTTTT. This gives the protein CAWSLDRGIEKLFF. The V gene is TRBV30, the J gene TRBJ1-4; 9 bases match TRBD1. V shed 2 bases, J shed 7 bases, and the junction held 5 bases outside the gene matches. Germline V gene sequence: CDR1 GTSNPN, CDR2 SVGIG (reference sequence). The CDR3 loop spans 14 amino acids.

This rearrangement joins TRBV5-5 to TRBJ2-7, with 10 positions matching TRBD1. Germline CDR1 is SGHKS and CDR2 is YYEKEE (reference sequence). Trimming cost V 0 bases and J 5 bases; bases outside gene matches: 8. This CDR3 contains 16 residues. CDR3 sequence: CASSLGPGQGLHEQYV. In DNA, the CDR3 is TGTGCCAGCAGCTTGGGACCGGGACAGGGGCTACACGAGCAGTACGTC.

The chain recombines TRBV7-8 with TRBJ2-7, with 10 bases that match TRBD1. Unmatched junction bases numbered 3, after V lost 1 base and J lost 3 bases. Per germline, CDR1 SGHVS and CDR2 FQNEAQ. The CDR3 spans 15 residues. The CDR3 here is CASSLGRTGGYEQYF. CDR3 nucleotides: TGTGCCAGCAGCTTAGGGCGGACAGGGGGCTACGAGCAGTACTTC.

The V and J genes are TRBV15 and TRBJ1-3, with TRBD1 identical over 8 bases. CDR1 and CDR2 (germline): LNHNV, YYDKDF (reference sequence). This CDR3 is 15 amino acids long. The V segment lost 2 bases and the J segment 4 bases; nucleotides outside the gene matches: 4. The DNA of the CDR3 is TGTGCCACCAGCAGATTCCGGGACAGGGGAAACACCATATATTTT. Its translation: CATSRFRDRGNTIYF.